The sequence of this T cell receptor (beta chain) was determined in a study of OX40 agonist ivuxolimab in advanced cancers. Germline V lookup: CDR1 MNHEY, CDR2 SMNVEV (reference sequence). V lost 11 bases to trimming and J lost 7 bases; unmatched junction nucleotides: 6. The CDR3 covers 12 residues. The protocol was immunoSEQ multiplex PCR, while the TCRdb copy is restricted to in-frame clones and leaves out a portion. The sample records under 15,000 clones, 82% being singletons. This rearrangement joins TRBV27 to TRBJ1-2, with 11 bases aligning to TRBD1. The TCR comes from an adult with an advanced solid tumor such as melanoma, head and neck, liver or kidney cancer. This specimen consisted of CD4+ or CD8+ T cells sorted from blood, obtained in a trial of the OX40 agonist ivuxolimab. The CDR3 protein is CASKGQGVGYTF. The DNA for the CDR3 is TGTGCCTCCAAGGGACAGGGGGTTGGCTACACCTTC.